Listed here is a single TCR beta chain. The data belong to a study of technical replicates of blood from several donors. TCRdb's table, derived via immunoSEQ multiplex PCR, lists solely in-frame clones and lacks some. The table shows approximately 75,000 clones, with about 97% occurring only once. CDR1 MDHEN and CDR2 SYDVKM come from the germline V gene. With V trimmed by 6 bases and J by 11 bases, 12 bases remained unmatched. This CDR3 has 15 residues. The chain employs TRBV28 and TRBJ1-4; TRBD1 aligns across 10 bases. The TCR sequence derives from a human donor in good health. Sequencing input: T cells isolated from PBMCs. The CDR3 DNA reads as TGTGCCAGCAGGGATCCGGGACAGGGGTTACGCAAACTGTTTTTT. Translated: CASRDPGQGLRKLFF.